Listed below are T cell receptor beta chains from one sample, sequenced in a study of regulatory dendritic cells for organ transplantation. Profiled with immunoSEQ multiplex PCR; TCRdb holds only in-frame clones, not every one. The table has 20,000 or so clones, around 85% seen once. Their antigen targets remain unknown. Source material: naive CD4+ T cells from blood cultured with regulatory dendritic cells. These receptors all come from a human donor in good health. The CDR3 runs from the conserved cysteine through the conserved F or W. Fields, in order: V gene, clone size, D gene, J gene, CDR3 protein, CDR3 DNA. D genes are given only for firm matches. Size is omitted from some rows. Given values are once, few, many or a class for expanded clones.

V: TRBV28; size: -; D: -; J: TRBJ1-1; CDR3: CASSSGPFEAFF; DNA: TGTGCCAGCAGTTCTGGTCCTTTCGAAGCTTTCTTT
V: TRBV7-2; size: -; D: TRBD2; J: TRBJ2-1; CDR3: CASSFETLAGAYNEQFF; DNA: TGTGCCAGCAGCTTCGAGACCCTAGCGGGTGCTTACAATGAGCAGTTCTTC
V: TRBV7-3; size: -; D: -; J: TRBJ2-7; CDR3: CASSHLYGAISSEQYF; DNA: TGTGCCAGCAGCCATCTCTACGGGGCAATTTCTTCCGAGCAGTACTTC
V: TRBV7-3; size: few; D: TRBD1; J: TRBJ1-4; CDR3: CASSQGAGEKLFF; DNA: TGTGCCAGCAGCCAGGGGGCGGGGGAAAAACTGTTTTTT
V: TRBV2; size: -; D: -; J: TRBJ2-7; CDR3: CASSDGYHYEQYF; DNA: TGTGCCAGCAGTGATGGCTACCACTACGAGCAGTACTTC
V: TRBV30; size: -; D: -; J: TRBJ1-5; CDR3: CAWSSGAGQPQHF; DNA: TGTGCCTGGAGTTCAGGGGCAGGTCAGCCCCAGCATTTT
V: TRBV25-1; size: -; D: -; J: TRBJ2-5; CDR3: CASSETEQTQYF; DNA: TGTGCCAGCAGTGAGACCGAGCAGACCCAGTACTTC
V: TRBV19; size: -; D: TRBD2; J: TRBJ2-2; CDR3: CASRTSGAGELFF; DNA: TGTGCCAGTAGGACTAGCGGAGCCGGGGAGCTGTTTTTT
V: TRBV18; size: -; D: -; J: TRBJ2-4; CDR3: CASSPDTGGLAKNIQYF; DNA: TGTGCCAGCTCACCCGATACGGGGGGCTTGGCCAAAAACATTCAGTACTTC
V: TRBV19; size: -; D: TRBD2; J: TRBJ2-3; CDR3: CASSIDIGLAGITDTQYF; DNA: TGTGCCAGTAGTATAGACATAGGACTAGCGGGAATCACAGATACGCAGTATTTT
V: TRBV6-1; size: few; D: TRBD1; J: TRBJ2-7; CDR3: CASRRQGSSYEQYF; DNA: TGTGCCAGCAGACGACAGGGGAGCTCCTACGAGCAGTACTTC
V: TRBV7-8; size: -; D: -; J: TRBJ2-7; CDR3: CASSLVGRVSYEQYF; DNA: TGTGCCAGCAGCTTAGTTGGCAGGGTGTCCTACGAGCAGTACTTC
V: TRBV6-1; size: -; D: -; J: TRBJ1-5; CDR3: CAGSRLDSNQPQHF; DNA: TGTGCCGGCTCGAGACTCGATAGCAATCAGCCCCAGCATTTT
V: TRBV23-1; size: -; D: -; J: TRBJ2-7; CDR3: CASSLGSSYEQYF; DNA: TGCGCCAGCAGTCTGGGGAGCTCCTACGAGCAGTACTTC
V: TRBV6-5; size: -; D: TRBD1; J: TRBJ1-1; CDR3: CASSYRDRVLTEAFF; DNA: TGTGCCAGCAGTTACCGGGACAGGGTTCTCACTGAAGCTTTCTTT
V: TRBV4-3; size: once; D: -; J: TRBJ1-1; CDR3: CASSFSARDTEAFF; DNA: TGCGCCAGCAGCTTTTCGGCAAGGGACACTGAAGCTTTCTTT
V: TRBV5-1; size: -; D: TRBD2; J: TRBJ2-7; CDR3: CASRWTSGYEQYF; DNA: TGCGCCAGCCGTTGGACTAGCGGCTACGAGCAGTACTTC
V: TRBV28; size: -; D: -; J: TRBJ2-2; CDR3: CASSLASSLGTGELFF; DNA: TGTGCCAGCAGTTTAGCGTCTAGCTTGGGTACCGGGGAGCTGTTTTTT
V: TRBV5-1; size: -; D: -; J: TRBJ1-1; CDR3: CASSPGRGPNTEAFF; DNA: TGCGCCAGCAGCCCAGGAAGGGGTCCCAACACTGAAGCTTTCTTT
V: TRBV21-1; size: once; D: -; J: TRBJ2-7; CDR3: CASPAQLTTRRTSGLAVYEQYF; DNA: TGTGCCAGCCCTGCGCAACTTACGACTCGCCGCACTAGCGGGCTGGCAGTCTACGAGCAGTACTTC
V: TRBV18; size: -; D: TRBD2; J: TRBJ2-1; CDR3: CASSSLGSGSSYNEQFF; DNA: TGTGCCAGCTCATCCCTGGGTAGCGGGAGTTCCTACAATGAGCAGTTCTTC
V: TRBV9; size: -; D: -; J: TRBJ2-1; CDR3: CASSVGRGPREQFF; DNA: TGTGCCAGCAGCGTAGGCAGAGGGCCCCGGGAGCAGTTCTTC